This TCR beta chain emerged from a study of regulatory T cells in long-lasting Graves disease (TCRdb year 2021). With respect to the entire study: In the newly diagnosed Graves' disease group, patients had been taking antithyroid drugs for less than 3 months. Persistent Graves' disease patients were compared with newly diagnosed Graves' disease patients by peripheral blood TCR sequencing and RNA sequencing. The study took place in China and was registered as a clinical trial. A total of roughly 33 samples were covered by TCR sequencing, comprising approximately 13 persistent and around 20 newly diagnosed Graves' disease patients. General conclusions and limits of the study: Sequencing and analysis were restricted to the TCR beta chain. Persistent Graves' disease patients showed lower TCR Shannon entropy and fewer highly expanded clones than newly diagnosed patients, suggesting clonal expansion. As a limitation, the authors acknowledged that the small sample size may reduce accuracy. Preferential use of TRBV28, TRBJ1-2 and TRBJ2-5 was observed in persistent disease, whereas TRBV20-1 and TRBJ2-1 were favored in newly diagnosed disease. Persistent patients shared more public clonotypes among themselves (under 3,000) than newly diagnosed patients did (about 970). Only peripheral blood was studied, because thyroid tissue, the primary lesion, was inaccessible.

V lost 5 bases and J lost 4 bases; the stretch between them is 9 bases long. Sequences SNHLY (CDR1) and FYNNEI (CDR2) are obtained from the germline V gene. Including cysteine and phenylalanine, the CDR3 has 13 amino acids. The sequence is cut down to CDR3 DNA, 39 bases in frame from base 1. Interpreted using the paper, the time point label stands for: newly diagnosed GD, antithyroid drugs for less than 3 months. For both TCR sequencing and RNA sequencing, RNA was extracted from PBMCs using TRIzol. The diagnosis of Graves' disease was made according to American Thyroid Association guidelines. Patients were recruited from an endocrinology department in Xi'an, China. Each patient gave 7 to 9.5 milliliters of peripheral blood, collected in an EDTA anticoagulant tube. Ficoll Paque Plus density gradient separation was used to isolate PBMCs, and no further T cell sorting was performed. An Agilent 2100 Bioanalyzer and agarose gel were used to check RNA quality, while a NanoDrop 2000 measured RNA concentration.

The library was built by means of multiplex PCR. The run used an Illumina HiSeq 4000. TCR beta libraries were built with iRepertoire HTBI primers and Arm-PCR amplification of CDR3 regions. Before sequencing, the PCR products went through gel purification. Under the source paper's analysis protocol: Across samples, 60 to 70 TRBV and 14 TRBJ segments were identified and used for gene usage analysis of CDR3 amino acid clonotypes. COPE and FqMerger were used to merge filtered high-quality paired reads into contigs. BLAST was used to align contigs to IMGT TRBV, TRBD and TRBJ reference genes, with CDR3 defined following IMGT. Clonotypes above 0.1% frequency were classified as highly expanded clones. Shannon entropy was used to measure repertoire diversity, and the Gini coefficient was used to measure V-J evenness. A clonotype was considered public if more than one individual shared it. The public reads were run again by TCRdb, first through fastp at Q25 and then through MiXCR, and only productive beta chains were kept. Every entry covers one CDR3 protein and lists the most common genes and DNA from its rows. The V and J calls and clone size are TCRdb's, not the authors'. Across this sample there are approximately 470,000 distinct CDR3 sequences, with 15% to 20% seen only once. The ten biggest clones cover less than 15% of the sample.

This clonotype has only a few counts. This receptor's antigen is unknown. Base qualities are not provided; no much larger clone lies one nucleotide away. The same data also contributed to another study, on T cells in Graves' hyperthyroidism and ophthalmopathy. The second study reports: Stable Graves' hyperthyroidism was defined as the absence of progression to ophthalmopathy over 18 months of follow-up. Hyperthyroidism patients were aged 18 to 65 years and newly diagnosed, with disease duration of less than 2 months. Patients with uncontrolled infections, other autoimmune diseases, pregnancy or lactation were excluded. Diagnoses relied on clinical symptoms, serum thyroxine and TRAb, thyroid ultrasound and orbital computed tomography. The first round of RT-PCR for the TCR CDR3 was performed with the HTBI primer set and the Qiagen OneStep RT-PCR kit. Most expanded thyroid clonotypes (frequency above 0.001) were also found in blood, which suggests that blood repertoires may mirror thyroid immune responses. In cross-validation, a model built on a 13 V-J signature told ophthalmopathy apart from stable hyperthyroidism with over 85% sensitivity and around 84% specificity, and in testing the same model reached 80%/75%. In validation, progression to ophthalmopathy was predicted by the model with more than 65% sensitivity and roughly 76% specificity, a median of roughly six months before onset. TCR V-J signatures able to tell the groups apart were searched for in a discovery cohort of 100 patients, of whom around 43 had Graves' ophthalmopathy and roughly 57 had stable Graves' hyperthyroidism. Prospective prediction of ophthalmopathy was tested in an independent validation cohort consisting of roughly 20 hyperthyroidism patients and around 16 patients who later progressed to ophthalmopathy. The approximately 97 discovery patients were randomly divided into training and test sets at a 7:3 ratio. The study also compared thyroid tissue and blood T-cell repertoires from more than 5 Graves' hyperthyroidism patients. Once sampling was done, hyperthyroidism patients were given methimazole at a starting dose of 30 mg daily, whereas ophthalmopathy patients were given high-dose intravenous methylprednisolone. The libraries were constructed in a second round of multiplex PCR and then size-selected and purified. Sequencing of the libraries was done on an Illumina HiSeq2000 using paired-end 100 bp reads. SOAPnuke was used to process the raw data, with reads discarded if the reads contained adapters or uncalled bases, had a mean Phred below 15, or lacked an exact constant-primer or identifier match. High-quality paired reads were merged with COPE v1.2.5, and unique nucleotide sequences were defined as clonotypes. Clonotypes were aligned to IMGT TRBV, TRBD and TRBJ reference segments using MiTCR v1.1. The analysis was restricted to V-J combinations with a frequency above 0.0001, which together covered about 99% of the repertoires. The TCS score was defined as F50 (clonal expansion) divided by E x V (chaos), with BLOSUM62-based TCRdist calculated between CDR3 peptides within each V-J. Welch's t-statistics and random forest reduced some 510 V-J features to 10 to 15, which were used in a naive Bayes classifier (R e1071). Sample size was not statistically predetermined, and investigators were not blinded to group allocation. According to the paper, TCR Vbeta CDR3 sequencing was carried out on over 130 peripheral blood samples, which came from over 40 ophthalmopathy, some 73 hyperthyroidism and roughly 17 progressor patients.

The receptor comes from a man between 35 and 55 years old with Graves disease. Donor details come from another sample of the same person, matched by shared clones. This material consisted of peripheral blood mononuclear cells (PBMCs), taken at new diagnosis, from a patient treated with antithyroid drugs. The chain was built from TRBV2 and TRBJ1-5, with the D gene not confidently named. The sequenced DNA: TGTGCCAGCAGTTTAAAGGTTAATCAGCCCCAGCATTTT. The encoded protein is CASSLKVNQPQHF.